The source of this T cell receptor (beta chain) is a study of shared T cell receptors in the human thymus. Using immunoSEQ multiplex PCR, the repertoire was profiled, and TCRdb retains in-frame clones only, with some absent. The data show around 67,000 clones, with nearly 95% seen just once and roughly 0.03% held by the top ten. Per the germline V gene, CDR1 is WSHSY and CDR2 is SAAADI. This CDR3 comprises 16 residues. The trim removed 3 bases at V and 6 bases at J, leaving 12 bases unmatched. The chain carries TRBV10-2 and TRBJ2-3, with TRBD2 identical over 7 bases. This receptor was identified in a human donor. The sequenced sample was thymocytes. The CDR3 here is CASSDMAGESFDTQYF. The CDR3 region has the DNA TGCGCCAGCAGTGACATGGCGGGGGAGAGTTTTGATACGCAGTATTTT.